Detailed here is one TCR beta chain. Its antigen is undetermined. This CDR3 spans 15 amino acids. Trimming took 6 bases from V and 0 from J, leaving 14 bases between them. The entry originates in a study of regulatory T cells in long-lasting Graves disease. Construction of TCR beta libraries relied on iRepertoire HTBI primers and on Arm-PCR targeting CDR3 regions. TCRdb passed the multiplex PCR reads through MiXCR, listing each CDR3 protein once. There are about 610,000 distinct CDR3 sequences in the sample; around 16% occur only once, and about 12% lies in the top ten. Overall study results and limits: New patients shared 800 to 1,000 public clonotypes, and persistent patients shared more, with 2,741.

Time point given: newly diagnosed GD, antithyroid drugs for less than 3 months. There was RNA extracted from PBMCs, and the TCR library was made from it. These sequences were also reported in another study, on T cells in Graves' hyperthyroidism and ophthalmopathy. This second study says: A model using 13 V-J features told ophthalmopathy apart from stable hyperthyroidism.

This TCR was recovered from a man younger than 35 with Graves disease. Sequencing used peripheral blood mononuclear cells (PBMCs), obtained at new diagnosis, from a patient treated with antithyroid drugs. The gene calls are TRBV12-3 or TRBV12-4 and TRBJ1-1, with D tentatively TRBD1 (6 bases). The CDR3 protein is CASRIRQALNTEAFF. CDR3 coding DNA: TGTGCCAGCAGGATAAGACAGGCCTTGAACACTGAAGCTTTCTTT.